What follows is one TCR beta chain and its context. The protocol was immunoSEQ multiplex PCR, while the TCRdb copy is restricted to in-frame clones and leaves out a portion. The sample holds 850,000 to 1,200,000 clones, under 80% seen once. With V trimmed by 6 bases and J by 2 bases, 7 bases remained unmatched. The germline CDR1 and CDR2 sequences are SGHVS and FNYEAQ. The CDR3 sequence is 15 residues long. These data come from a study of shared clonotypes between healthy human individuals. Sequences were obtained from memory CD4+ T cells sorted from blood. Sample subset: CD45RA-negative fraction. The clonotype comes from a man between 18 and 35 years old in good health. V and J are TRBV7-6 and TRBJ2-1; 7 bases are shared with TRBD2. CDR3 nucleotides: TGTGCCAGCAGGGGCGGGAGCCACCCCTACAATGAGCAGTTCTTC. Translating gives CASRGGSHPYNEQFF.